What follows describes a single T cell receptor (beta chain). Its antigen is still unknown. The sample comes from a study of spatial heterogeneity in lung cancer. General observations from the study: The number of expanded tumor alpha and beta chains correlated with mutation number. Alpha chains reached an estimated coverage of roughly 6.3% of tumor T cells, and beta chains approximately 14%.

CDR3 length equals 14 residues. Trimming pared 2 bases from V and 0 bases from J, leaving 3 bases between. Germline-derived CDR1 and CDR2 are SGDLS and YYNGEE. TCRdb reprocessed the 5' RACE reads with MiXCR, giving one entry per CDR3 protein. The sample lists about 29,000 distinct CDR3 sequences; around 7.4% were seen once. The time point was: sample taken at primary tumor resection. Untreated early-stage non-small cell lung cancer patients, 65 to 90 in total, were the donors. From tumor, nontumor lung or frozen PBMC, whole RNA was taken unsorted for sequencing. The specimen comprised lung tumor tissue, sampled at surgery. The TCR sequence derives from a male donor with early-stage non-small cell lung cancer. This chain links TRBV9 with TRBJ2-6; D gene uncertain. The CDR3 bases are TGTGCCAGCAGCGTCAGCTCTGGGGCCAACGTCCTGACTTTC. This encodes CASSVSSGANVLTF.